This T cell receptor (beta chain) was found in a study of blood T cells in healthy people across ages. Primers used in a second PCR of about 7 to 12 cycles were a sample-barcoded 5' primer and a J-beta primer mix. TCRdb processed the 5' RACE reads anew with MiXCR; each CDR3 protein has one entry. The sample carries roughly 1.5 million distinct CDR3 sequences, 42% recorded once. CDR1 SGHVS and CDR2 FQNEAQ come from the germline V gene. The CDR3 sequence is 15 residues long. V was pared by 1 base and J by 3 bases, with 12 bases between. The TCR originated in a woman between 18 and 29 years old in good health. The rearrangement joins TRBV7-8 to TRBJ1-2, with D possibly matching TRBD1 (6 bases). The sequenced sample was blood. The CDR3, as DNA: TGTGCCAGCAGCTTAGAGGTGGGGGCCGACTATGGCTACACCTTC. Translating it yields CASSLEVGADYGYTF.